Below, 32 T cell receptor beta chains from the same sample are listed, as sequenced in a study of PD-L1 blockade in urothelial cancer (TCRdb year 2017). Library prep was done by the immunoSEQ multiplex PCR assay. Imported from immuneACCESS, the table was reduced by TCRdb to in-frame sequences with V and J called. These copies leave out some clones; in studies compared against another copy, an unresolved V gene accounts for under half, and the cause of the remainder is not known. This sample gives about 29,000 clones in total; approximately 86% of them show up just once. Together, the top ten hold 1.8% of the sample. The sequences come from PBMCs, collected around atezolizumab (anti-PD-L1) treatment. The receptors stem from a man aged 50 to 59 with urothelial cancer.

The chain links TRBV28 to TRBJ2-2, with a possible D match to TRBD1 (6 bases). V shed 6 bases and J shed 4 bases, with 9 bases lying between them. The germline V gene encodes CDR1 MDHEN and CDR2 SYDVKM. The CDR3 is 13 residues long. CDR3 sequence: CASSPRGTGELFF. For the CDR3, the DNA is TGTGCCAGCAGCCCCAGGGGCACCGGGGAGCTGTTTTTT. The full variable domain, in which reference TRBV28 and TRBJ2-2 provide the parts outside the CDR3, is DVKVTQSSRYLVKRTGEKVFLECVQDMDHENMFWYRQDPGLGLRLIYFSYDVKMKEKGDIPEGYSVSREKKERFSLILESASTNQTSMYLCASSPRGTGELFFGEGSRLTVL.

The chain is built from TRBV6-5 and TRBJ2-6, with 8 nucleotides matching TRBD1. With 5 bases clipped from V and 7 bases from J, the junction kept 4 bases outside the gene matches. The CDR3 runs to 14 residues. The germline gives CDR1 MNHEY, CDR2 SVGAGI. CDR3 amino acids: CASSHGQGANVLTF. CDR3 bases: TGTGCCAGCAGTCACGGACAGGGCGCCAACGTCCTGACTTTC.

This sequence joins TRBV7-6 and TRBJ1-2, with D possibly matching TRBD1 (5 bases). Germline lookup yields CDR1 SGHVS and CDR2 FNYEAQ. This CDR3 spans 15 amino acids. Deletions cut 1 base from V and 7 bases from J, with 16 bases between. CDR3 protein: CASSLDSLTAAGYTF. The CDR3 DNA reads TGTGCCAGCAGCTTAGACTCCTTGACAGCTGCTGGCTACACCTTC.

This clone was detected once. The V and J genes are TRBV5-6 and TRBJ2-2; 8 bases are a match to TRBD2. The CDR3 covers 16 residues. CDR1 is SGHDT, CDR2 YYEEEE, per germline. V shed 5 bases and J 2 bases; nucleotides not matched to a gene: 8. CDR3 DNA sequence: TGTGCCAGCAGGGGCTCGGGGGGGCCCAACACCGGGGAGCTGTTTTTT. Protein sequence: CASRGSGGPNTGELFF. The variable domain in full, with the rest retrieved from reference TRBV5-6 and TRBJ2-2, is DAGVTQSPTHLIKTRGQQVTLRCSPKSGHDTVSWYQQALGQGPQFIFQYYEEEERQRGNFPDRFSGHQFPNYSSELNVNALLLGDSALYLCASRGSGGPNTGELFFGEGSRLTVL.

This clone was seen a single time. The chain uses TRBV6-1 and TRBJ1-5; 7 bases agree with TRBD1. With V trimmed by 6 bases and J by 6 bases, 11 bases remained unmatched. This CDR3 spans 15 amino acids. CDR1 is MNHNS, CDR2 SASEGT, per germline. This CDR3 is CASRTTGSASQPQHF. CDR3 DNA sequence: TGTGCCAGCAGGACGACAGGGAGCGCATCTCAGCCCCAGCATTTT.

This chain links TRBV6-5 with TRBJ2-7; 7 nucleotides agree with TRBD2. V lost 8 bases, J lost 6 bases, and 10 bases stayed unmatched. The CDR3 extends over 13 amino acids. Germline-derived CDR1 and CDR2 are MNHEY and SVGAGI. CDR3 in amino acids: CASSPHGGSEQYF. In DNA form, the CDR3 reads TGTGCCAGCTCCCCTCACGGCGGGAGCGAGCAGTACTTC.

V usage is TRBV27 and J usage is TRBJ1-1; D unresolved. The germline V gene has CDR1 MNHEY and CDR2 SMNVEV (reference sequence). The V and J ends lost 3 bases and 4 bases respectively, with 9 bases between them. The CDR3 consists of 13 residues. The CDR3: CASSFSSGTEAFF. For the CDR3, the DNA is TGTGCCAGCAGTTTTTCGTCCGGCACTGAAGCTTTCTTT.

The chain employs TRBV11-3 and TRBJ2-1; 14 positions match TRBD2. V lost 5 bases, J lost 3 bases, and 12 bases stayed unmatched. Per the germline V gene, CDR1 is SGHNT and CDR2 is YENEEA. This CDR3 contains 19 residues. The CDR3 sequence is CASSKTSGRAEESYNEQFF. CDR3 coding DNA: TGTGCCAGCAGCAAGACTAGCGGGAGGGCCGAAGAAAGCTACAATGAGCAGTTCTTC.

The chain couples TRBV6-1 to TRBJ1-6; D possibly corresponds to TRBD1 (5 bases). The V gene's germline CDR1 is MNHNS and CDR2 SASEGT. Trimming took 2 bases from V and 5 from J, leaving 13 bases between them. The CDR3 spans 16 residues. CDR3 DNA: TGTGCCAGCAGTGAATGGAGGGGCCTTAATAATTCACCCCTCCACTTT. Translated, it gives CASSEWRGLNNSPLHF.

V usage is TRBV5-1 and J usage is TRBJ1-2, with 7 bases lining up with TRBD1. Germline V gene data show CDR1 as SGHRS and CDR2 as YFSETQ. J was trimmed by 4 bases and V by 2 bases; bases with no gene match: 8. This CDR3 spans 15 amino acids. The CDR3 spells CASSFTGEGLYGYTF. The DNA of the CDR3 is TGCGCCAGCAGCTTTACAGGGGAAGGGCTCTATGGCTACACCTTC. The full variable domain, rest sourced from reference TRBV5-1 and TRBJ1-2, is KAGVTQTPRYLIKTRGQQVTLSCSPISGHRSVSWYQQTPGQGLQFLFEYFSETQRNKGNFPGRFSGRQFSNSRSEMNVSTLELGDSALYLCASSFTGEGLYGYTFGSGTRLTVV.

The chain recombines TRBV27 with TRBJ2-5, with 8 bases that match TRBD2. CDR3 length: 16 amino acids. Germline values: CDR1 MNHEY, CDR2 SMNVEV (reference sequence). V trimming: 1 base; J trimming: 4 bases; junction bases outside the gene matches: 8. The CDR3 sequence is CASSLWSSGQTETQYF. CDR3 nucleotide sequence: TGTGCCAGCAGTTTATGGTCTAGCGGGCAGACAGAGACCCAGTACTTC.

V gene TRBV5-1 combines with J gene TRBJ2-7; 7 bases map to TRBD1. This CDR3 contains 14 residues. With V trimmed by 4 bases and J by 5 bases, 9 bases remained unmatched. Germline V gene sequence: CDR1 SGHRS, CDR2 YFSETQ. CDR3 sequence: CASSGTALLHEQYF. As DNA, the CDR3 is TGCGCCAGCAGCGGGACAGCCCTGCTTCACGAGCAGTACTTC.

This chain uses TRBV2 with TRBJ2-7; perhaps TRBD2 as D (5 bases). From germline, CDR1 is SNHLY and CDR2 FYNNEI. The ends were cut back, 5 bases at V and 7 bases at J, with 9 bases in the middle. The CDR3 consists of 11 residues. In nucleotides, the CDR3 is TGTGCCAGCAGTAGGGAGTTTGAGCAGTACTTC. Translation gives CASSREFEQYF. Drawing the rest from reference TRBV2 and TRBJ2-7, the complete variable domain is EPEVTQTPSHQVTQMGQEVILRCVPISNHLYFYWYRQILGQKVEFLVSFYNNEISEKSEIFDDQFSVERPDGSNFTLKIRSTKLEDSAMYFCASSREFEQYFGPGTRLTVT.

In regard to this clone: Other DNA sequences in the same sample also yield this CDR3. The chain links TRBV9 to TRBJ2-7; 8 bases fit TRBD1. Germline V gives CDR1 SGDLS, CDR2 YYNGEE. V lost 0 bases and J lost 2; bases outside the gene matches: 4. This CDR3 comprises 15 residues. In DNA form, the CDR3 reads TGTGCCAGCAGCGTAGGACAGGGGTCACCCTACGAGCAGTACTTC. It yields the protein CASSVGQGSPYEQYF.

The chain links TRBV5-5 to TRBJ1-3; the match to TRBD1 covers 7 bases. CDR1 and CDR2 (germline): SGHKS, YYEKEE (reference sequence). This CDR3 has 19 residues. Losses at the gene ends were 0 bases for V and 2 bases for J; bases not matched to a gene: 14. This CDR3 reads CASSLAGISGGTAGNTIYF. The CDR3 bases are TGTGCCAGCAGCTTGGCCGGTATTTCGGGAGGGACAGCTGGAAACACCATATATTTT.

The V and J genes are TRBV30 and TRBJ1-2; a weak D match, TRBD1 (6 bases). CDR1 and CDR2 from the germline V gene are GTSNPN and SVGIG (reference sequence). This CDR3 contains 13 residues. Trimming took 5 bases from V and 3 from J, leaving 13 bases between them. The CDR3 DNA reads as TGTGCCTGGGAAGGACAGATTGACTATGGCTACACCTTC. Its protein is CAWEGQIDYGYTF.

The V call is TRBV7-9, the J call TRBJ2-7; 8 nucleotides match TRBD1. V lost 2 bases and J lost 4; bases outside the gene matches: 7. CDR3 length equals 15 residues. Germline CDR1 and CDR2: SEHNR and FQNEAQ (reference sequence). The CDR3 loop is CASSLPGTGAYEQYF. The CDR3 DNA is TGTGCCAGCAGCTTACCAGGGACAGGTGCATACGAGCAGTACTTC.

This sequence joins TRBV6-5 and TRBJ1-1; maybe TRBD1 (6 bases). V gave up 2 bases and J gave up 1 base, with 14 bases separating them. CDR3 length equals 16 residues. The germline gives CDR1 MNHEY, CDR2 SVGAGI. DNA for the CDR3: TGTGCCAGCAGTTACGCAGGACAGACCCCGAACACTGAAGCTTTCTTT. Translation gives CASSYAGQTPNTEAFF.

CDR3 sequence: CASSPLVGGRDEQYF. The DNA of the CDR3 is TGTGCCAGCTCACCGTTGGTTGGCGGGAGAGACGAGCAGTACTTC. The chain couples TRBV18 to TRBJ2-7, with 7 bases aligning to TRBD2. This CDR3 spans 15 amino acids. The germline V gene has CDR1 KGHSH and CDR2 LQKENI. J gave up 5 bases and V 3 bases, and 10 bases lay outside the gene matches.

J is TRBJ1-2 and V is TRBV5-5, with a tentative D call TRBD1 (6 bases). The V gene lost 4 bases and the J gene lost 2 bases, with 9 bases spanning the gap. Germline V gene data show CDR1 as SGHKS and CDR2 as YYEKEE (reference sequence). The CDR3 runs to 13 residues. DNA for the CDR3: TGTGCCAGCAGCCTAGGGGGAAACTATGGCTACACCTTC. Translating gives CASSLGGNYGYTF.

This clone was seen just once. J is TRBJ2-1 and V is TRBV5-1, with 8 bases identical to TRBD2. In germline, CDR1 is SGHRS, CDR2 YFSETQ. This CDR3 is 15 amino acids long. Unmatched junction bases numbered 9, after V lost 4 bases and J lost 6 bases. CDR3 in DNA: TGCGCCAGCAGCGCCACGGGAGGGACTAGCAATGAGCAGTTCTTC. This sequence encodes CASSATGGTSNEQFF.

This clone was counted a few times. The V gene is TRBV4-3, the J gene TRBJ2-5, with TRBD2 matching over 11 bases. V shed 2 bases and J 4 bases; nucleotides not matched to a gene: 6. Germline V lookup: CDR1 LGHNA, CDR2 YSLEER. This CDR3 has 16 residues. CDR3 loop: CASSQQLAGGRETQYF. The DNA of the CDR3 is TGCGCCAGCAGCCAACAGCTAGCGGGAGGTCGAGAGACCCAGTACTTC.

This clone has just a few counts. The chain joins TRBV5-4 to TRBJ2-7; the match to TRBD1 covers 10 bases. Germline V CDR1 and CDR2: SGHNT, YYREEE (reference sequence). The CDR3 is 16 residues long. V trimming: 2 bases; J trimming: 0 bases; junction bases outside the gene matches: 5. For the CDR3, the DNA is TGTGCCAGCAGCTTCCTATGGACAGGGGGCTCCTACGAGCAGTACTTC. This sequence encodes CASSFLWTGGSYEQYF.

V is TRBV7-2 and J is TRBJ2-1; D uncertain. The germline V gene encodes CDR1 SGHTA and CDR2 FQGNSA. V gave up 3 bases and J gave up 6 bases, with 9 bases separating them. The CDR3 has 13 amino acids. The CDR3 DNA is TGTGCCAGCAGCTTGGAGAAGAGCAATGAGCAGTTCTTC. Amino acid sequence: CASSLEKSNEQFF.

This clone was observed a few times. V gene TRBV9 combines with J gene TRBJ1-2; tentatively, D is TRBD1 (6 bases). Germline V gene sequence: CDR1 SGDLS, CDR2 YYNGEE. The CDR3 totals 11 residues. Trimming removed 4 bases at V and 8 bases at J, with 9 bases between. CDR3 sequence reads: CASSLGAGYTF. The CDR3 DNA is TGTGCCAGCAGCCTGGGGGCCGGCTACACCTTC.

The rearrangement uses TRBV4-1 and TRBJ2-1; no clear D. The V end was cut by 1 base, the J end by 0 bases, with 13 bases between. CDR1 is MGHRA, CDR2 YSYEKL, per germline. There are 17 residues in the CDR3. The CDR3 nucleotides read TGCGCCAGCAGCCAAGTTATCCGCCTGAGCTCCTACAATGAGCAGTTCTTC. Its protein is CASSQVIRLSSYNEQFF.

The chain uses TRBV7-9 and TRBJ1-2, with a possible D match to TRBD1 (5 bases). Germline-derived CDR1 and CDR2 are SEHNR and FQNEAQ (reference sequence). The V and J ends lost 1 base and 6 bases respectively, with 12 bases between them. CDR3 length: 14 amino acids. In nucleotides, the CDR3 is TGTGCCAGCAGCTTAGGGGGCACAGGAGATGGCTACACCTTC. This encodes CASSLGGTGDGYTF.

This rearrangement joins TRBV7-9 to TRBJ2-7; possible D gene TRBD2, 5 bases. The germline V and J ends were trimmed by 2 bases and 6 bases, with 8 bases remaining between them. CDR1 SEHNR and CDR2 FQNEAQ come from the germline V gene (reference sequence). The length of the CDR3 is 12 residues. Here the CDR3 reads CASSLLGGEQYF. In DNA form, the CDR3 reads TGTGCCAGCAGCTTATTAGGAGGCGAGCAGTACTTC.

The chain is built from TRBV5-4 and TRBJ2-1, with a possible D match to TRBD2 (6 bases). The germline V gene encodes CDR1 SGHNT and CDR2 YYREEE (reference sequence). There are 16 residues in the CDR3. V dropped 0 bases and J dropped 0 bases, with 10 bases sitting between them. The CDR3 loop is CASSLVRGSSYNEQFF. CDR3 DNA: TGTGCCAGCAGCTTGGTGCGGGGTAGCTCCTACAATGAGCAGTTCTTC.

This chain links TRBV27 with TRBJ2-1, with 10 bases that match TRBD2. Germline V gene data show CDR1 as MNHEY and CDR2 as SMNVEV (reference sequence). The CDR3 is 15 amino acids. The trim removed 5 bases at V and 8 bases at J, leaving 9 bases unmatched. This chain's CDR3 is CASSNPGLALDEQFF. Written as DNA, the CDR3 is TGTGCCAGCAGTAATCCGGGACTAGCGTTAGATGAGCAGTTCTTC.

The chain has TRBV27 and TRBJ2-1, with TRBD1 matching 8 bases. The germline V gene encodes CDR1 MNHEY and CDR2 SMNVEV (reference sequence). J was trimmed by 16 bases and V by 0 bases; bases with no gene match: 14. The CDR3 contains 15 residues. The DNA of the CDR3 is TGTGCCAGCAGTTTATCCAGAACAGGGGGTCCGAGCACCTTCTTC. Its translation is CASSLSRTGGPSTFF.

V is TRBV10-1 and J is TRBJ1-1; no clear D. In germline, CDR1 is WNHNN, CDR2 SYGVQD (reference sequence). Trimming left V 2 bases short and J 1 base short, with 8 bases between. The CDR3 is 14 residues long. The DNA of the CDR3 is TGCGCCAGCAGTGAGCACGGAGGGAACACTGAAGCTTTCTTT. This sequence encodes CASSEHGGNTEAFF.